The present entry profiles one T cell receptor beta chain with its context. Its antigen is currently unknown. The CDR3 has 13 amino acids. Trimming shortened V by 6 bases and J by 6 bases, and 14 bases separated the two germline ends. Germline V gives CDR1 MNHEY, CDR2 SMNVEV (reference sequence). Sequencing used immunoSEQ multiplex PCR; TCRdb keeps in-frame clones, though not all of them. The sample lists more than 85,000 clones, just over 85% occurring once. The sample originates from a study of T cell responses to AZD1222 COVID-19 vaccine. Study conclusions and caveats: Among the donors, most were white British and more were female, and clonal diversity was possibly underestimated. Sampled repertoires all dated from after the peak T cell response.

The clonotype was recovered from an adult in good health. The V gene is TRBV27, the J gene TRBJ1-1; D uncertain. The sequencing used peripheral blood, collected on day 0 of AZD1222 vaccination. The DNA of the CDR3 is TGTGCCAGCAGCCCCCCTCCTGGGGCTGAAGCTTTCTTT. Translated, it gives CASSPPPGAEAFF.